Each of the 11 T cell receptor beta chains below was sequenced from the same sample in a study of CD8 T cells in Susac syndrome. Random hexamers were used to reverse transcribe the RNA input (roughly 0.5 to 1 ug). TCRdb reprocessed the immunoSEQ multiplex PCR reads with MiXCR, giving one entry per CDR3 protein. The table includes under 200,000 distinct CDR3 sequences, more than 90% detected once. Input material: CD4+ T cells from PBMCs. The receptors stem from a human donor in good health.

This chain uses TRBV24-1 with TRBJ2-2, with 7 nucleotides matching TRBD2. Losses at the gene ends were 0 bases for V and 6 bases for J; bases not matched to a gene: 3. Germline-derived CDR1 and CDR2 are KGHDR and SFDVKD. This CDR3 contains 15 residues. The CDR3 spells CATSDLISGAGELFF. The CDR3, as DNA: TGTGCCACCAGTGATTTGATCAGCGGGGCCGGGGAGCTGTTTTTT.

As concerns this clonotype: The junction departs from the called germline gene at one end, perhaps through a read error. The rearrangement uses TRBV9 and TRBJ2-1; possibly TRBD2 for D (6 bases). The CDR3 sequence is 14 residues long. Per the germline V gene, CDR1 is SGDLS and CDR2 is YYNGEE. CDR3 region: CASSVTSSNNEQFF. DNA for the CDR3: TGTGCCAGCAGCGTAACTAGCTCCAACAATGAGCAGTTCTTC.

The J gene is TRBJ1-5, the V gene TRBV15; possibly TRBD1 for D (5 bases). This CDR3 is built from 14 residues. Germline V gene sequence: CDR1 LNHNV, CDR2 YYDKDF (reference sequence). V lost 8 bases and J lost 6, with 17 bases in between. The CDR3 DNA reads as TGTGCCACCGGGACGGGGGACCGGGGTCAGCCCCAGCATTTT. This sequence encodes CATGTGDRGQPQHF.

This chain uses TRBV6-5 with TRBJ1-6, with 8 bases fitting TRBD1. CDR3 length equals 15 residues. V was clipped by 6 bases and J by 10 bases; unmatched bases: 11. The germline CDR1 and CDR2 sequences are MNHEY and SVGAGI. CDR3 nucleotide sequence: TGTGCCAGCAGGCCAGACAGGGGACGGAGCTCACCCCTCCACTTT. Translating it yields CASRPDRGRSSPLHF.

This clonotype is a singleton in its sample. This chain connects TRBV20-1 to TRBJ2-7; weak D call: TRBD1 (6 bases). CDR1 is DFQATT, CDR2 SNEGSKA, per germline (reference sequence). The V end lost 7 bases, the J end lost 1 base, and 11 bases lay between the germline ends. The CDR3 has 12 residues. CDR3 DNA: TGCAGTGGGTGGCAGGGGTCCTACGAGCAGTACTTC. Translated: CSGWQGSYEQYF.

CDR3 in amino acids: CSVGQAGSYEQYF. DNA of the CDR3: TGCAGCGTCGGACAGGCGGGATCCTACGAGCAGTACTTC. This rearrangement joins TRBV29-1 to TRBJ2-7, with a tentative D call TRBD1 (7 bases). Looked up from germline, CDR1 is SQVTM and CDR2 is ANQGSEA. Trimming took off 6 bases at V and 1 base at J, with 13 bases between the two ends. CDR3 length: 13 amino acids.

The V call is TRBV6-2 or TRBV6-3, the J call TRBJ1-1; D is unresolved. Germline V gene data show CDR1 as MNHEY and CDR2 as SVGEGT. The CDR3 consists of 14 residues. Deletions cut 4 bases from V and 0 bases from J, with 9 bases between. The CDR3 reads CASSFGRVNTEAFF. The CDR3 coding sequence is TGTGCCAGCAGTTTCGGACGGGTGAACACTGAAGCTTTCTTT.

The V call is TRBV7-2, the J call TRBJ1-1; no definite D call. This CDR3 comprises 15 residues. V lost 1 base and J lost 1, with 10 bases in between. Germline assignment: CDR1 SGHTA and CDR2 FQGNSA. CDR3 sequence (DNA): TGTGCCAGCAGCTTAGAGTCGATACGGAACACTGAAGCTTTCTTT. Translating it yields CASSLESIRNTEAFF.

This chain links TRBV7-6 with TRBJ2-1; 8 bases match TRBD2. V shed 2 bases, J shed 4 bases, and the junction held 7 bases outside the gene matches. The CDR3 has 16 residues. CDR1 and CDR2 from the germline V gene are SGHVS and FNYEAQ. The CDR3: CASSLTEKRGYNEQFF. In DNA form, the CDR3 reads TGTGCCAGCAGCTTAACGGAAAAGCGGGGGTACAATGAGCAGTTCTTC.

The chain recombines TRBV20-1 with TRBJ2-5; the match to TRBD2 covers 14 bases. CDR1 is DFQATT, CDR2 SNEGSKA, per germline (reference sequence). This CDR3 has 18 amino acids. V lost 0 bases and J lost 3; bases outside the gene matches: 9. The CDR3 DNA follows: TGCAGTGCTAGAGACCCCCAGAGGGGACTAGCGGGGGAAGAGACCCAGTACTTC. Translation: CSARDPQRGLAGEETQYF.

The CDR3 reads CASSQGGQGAFF. The CDR3 region has the DNA TGTGCCAGCAGCCAAGGAGGTCAGGGCGCTTTCTTT. This chain links TRBV3-1 with TRBJ1-1; possible D gene TRBD1, 5 bases. CDR1 is LGHDT, CDR2 YNNKEL, per germline (reference sequence). This CDR3 comprises 12 residues. The V end was cut by 1 base, the J end by 11 bases, with 11 bases between.